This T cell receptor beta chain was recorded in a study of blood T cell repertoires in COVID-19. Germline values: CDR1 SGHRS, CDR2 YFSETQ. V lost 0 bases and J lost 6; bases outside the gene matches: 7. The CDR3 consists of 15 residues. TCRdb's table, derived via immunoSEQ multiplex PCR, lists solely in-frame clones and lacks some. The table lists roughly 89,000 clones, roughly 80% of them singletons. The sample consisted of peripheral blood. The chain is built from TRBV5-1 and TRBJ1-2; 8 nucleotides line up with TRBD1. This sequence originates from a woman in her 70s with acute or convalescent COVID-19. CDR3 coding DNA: TGCGCCAGCAGCTTGGGGTCAGGACAGGGCCATGGCTACACCTTC. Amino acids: CASSLGSGQGHGYTF.